A selection of T cell receptor beta chains follows, all from one sample in a study of OX40 agonist ivuxolimab in advanced cancers. Only in-frame clones appear in the TCRdb table, and some are missing; sequencing was by immunoSEQ multiplex PCR. The sample carries 50,000 to 85,000 clones, roughly 87% recorded once. This specimen consisted of CD4+ or CD8+ T cells sorted from blood, obtained in a trial of the OX40 agonist ivuxolimab. The receptors were gathered from an adult with an advanced solid tumor such as melanoma, head and neck, liver or kidney cancer. Both conserved end residues are part of each CDR3. A D gene is named only where the DNA matches it firmly. Some rows mark clone size as missing; the rest say once, few, many or name a class of expanded clone.

d_gene | j_gene | v_gene | abundance | CDR3aa | CDR3nt
- | TRBJ2-7 | TRBV9 | - | CASSVVWGAEQYF | TGTGCCAGCAGCGTAGTTTGGGGCGCCGAGCAGTACTTC
- | TRBJ2-1 | TRBV7-3 | - | CASSLNFDNEQFF | TGTGCCAGCAGCTTAAACTTCGACAATGAGCAGTTCTTC
- | TRBJ2-1 | TRBV30 | few | CAWRAQAHNEQFF | TGTGCCTGGAGGGCCCAGGCCCATAATGAGCAGTTCTTC
- | TRBJ2-3 | TRBV7-2 | few | CASSASGLRTDTQYF | TGTGCCAGCAGCGCCAGTGGTTTGCGCACAGATACGCAGTATTTT
TRBD2 | TRBJ2-7 | TRBV9 | - | CASSVASGGTYEQYF | TGTGCCAGCAGCGTAGCGTCGGGAGGCACCTACGAGCAGTACTTC
TRBD1 | TRBJ1-4 | TRBV7-2 | once | CASSRDRVRLFF | TGTGCCAGCAGCCGTGACAGGGTTAGACTGTTTTTT
- | TRBJ1-3 | TRBV7-2 | - | CASLQGTGNTIYF | TGTGCCAGCCTACAGGGTACCGGAAACACCATATATTTT
TRBD1 | TRBJ1-1 | TRBV7-9 | few | CASSRDRGRMNTEAFF | TGTGCCAGCAGCCGGGACAGGGGGAGGATGAACACTGAAGCTTTCTTT
TRBD1 | TRBJ1-3 | TRBV7-9 | - | CASSPGTGERNTIYF | TGTGCCAGCAGCCCCGGGACAGGGGAGAGAAACACCATATATTTT
- | TRBJ1-2 | TRBV7-2 | - | CASSPTGITLGYGYTF | TGTGCCAGCAGCCCCACCGGGATCACCCTCGGCTATGGCTACACCTTC
- | TRBJ1-1 | TRBV6-6 | - | CASTYGVFPAFF | TGTGCCAGCACCTACGGGGTCTTCCCAGCTTTCTTT
TRBD1 | TRBJ1-2 | TRBV14 | few | CASSPTLPGGANGYTF | TGTGCCAGCAGCCCCACCTTACCAGGGGGCGCAAATGGCTACACCTTC
TRBD1 | TRBJ1-5 | TRBV19 | - | CASSTTGQGGNQPQHF | TGTGCCAGTAGTACAACGGGACAGGGTGGCAATCAGCCCCAGCATTTT
TRBD1 | TRBJ2-1 | TRBV5-4 | - | CASSLDQGVYNEQFF | TGTGCCAGCAGCTTGGATCAGGGGGTTTACAATGAGCAGTTCTTC
- | TRBJ2-5 | TRBV5-6 | - | CASSGGSYGQKYQETQYF | TGTGCCAGCAGCGGCGGGTCGTACGGACAGAAGTACCAAGAGACCCAGTACTTC